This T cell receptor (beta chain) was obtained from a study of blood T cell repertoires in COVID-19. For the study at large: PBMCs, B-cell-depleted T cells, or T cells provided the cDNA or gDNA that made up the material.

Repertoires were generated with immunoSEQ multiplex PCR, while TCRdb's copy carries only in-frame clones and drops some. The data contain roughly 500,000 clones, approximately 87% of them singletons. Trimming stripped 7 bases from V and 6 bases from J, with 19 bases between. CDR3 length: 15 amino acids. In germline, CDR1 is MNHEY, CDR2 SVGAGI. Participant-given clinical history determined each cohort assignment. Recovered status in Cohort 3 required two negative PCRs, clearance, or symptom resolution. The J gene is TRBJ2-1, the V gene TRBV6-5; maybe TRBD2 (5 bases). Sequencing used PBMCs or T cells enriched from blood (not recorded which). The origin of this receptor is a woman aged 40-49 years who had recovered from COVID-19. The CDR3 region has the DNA TGTGCCAGCAAGAGGTTGGAGCGGACCACCAATGAGCAGTTCTTC. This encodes CASKRLERTTNEQFF.